This T cell receptor (beta chain) was obtained from a study of monozygotic twins with inflammatory bowel disease. With no T cell sorting beforehand, total RNA was isolated from whole blood. Study results and limitations: Repertoire likeness was no different across concordant and discordant twins, perhaps owing to restricted power. Compared with healthy co-twins, IBD patients showed reduced TCRbeta repertoire diversity by inverse Simpson.

Eight reactions per sample, run separately, yielded cDNA. From the 5' RACE reads, TCRdb lists one entry per CDR3 protein and no DNA. The sample table sets out around 450,000 distinct CDR3 sequences. There are 13 residues in the CDR3. The germline V gene has CDR1 ENHRY and CDR2 SYGVKD. To note about this clonotype: Antigen specificity is unknown.

This receptor was taken from a human donor with ulcerative colitis or Crohn's disease, or a healthy co-twin of an affected twin (not recorded which). The V call is TRBV10-3, the J call TRBJ2-5; TCRdb reports TRBD2, a call that lacks DNA to check it against. Sequences were obtained from blood. The CDR3: CAIQIGEQETQYF.